This paragraph covers one T cell receptor beta chain sequence. This CDR3 has 11 residues. Germline CDR1 reads SGHTA; CDR2 reads FQGNSA. With 5 bases removed from V and 6 bases from J, the gap between germline ends came to 8 bases. The sample originates from a study of cytomegalovirus exposure and HLA in healthy donors. Researchers ran the PCR with 60 Vbeta and 13 Jbeta primers. Clones were read by immunoSEQ multiplex PCR, and TCRdb kept only the in-frame ones, dropping some. The table records about 180,000 clones, roughly four fifths of them present only once. Input material: PBMCs. The TCR comes from a woman aged 50 to 60 in good health and CMV-seronegative. This chain uses TRBV7-2 with TRBJ2-7; D gene ambiguous. CDR3 amino acids: CASSPGFEQYF. CDR3 DNA: TGTGCCAGCAGCCCCGGGTTCGAGCAGTACTTC.